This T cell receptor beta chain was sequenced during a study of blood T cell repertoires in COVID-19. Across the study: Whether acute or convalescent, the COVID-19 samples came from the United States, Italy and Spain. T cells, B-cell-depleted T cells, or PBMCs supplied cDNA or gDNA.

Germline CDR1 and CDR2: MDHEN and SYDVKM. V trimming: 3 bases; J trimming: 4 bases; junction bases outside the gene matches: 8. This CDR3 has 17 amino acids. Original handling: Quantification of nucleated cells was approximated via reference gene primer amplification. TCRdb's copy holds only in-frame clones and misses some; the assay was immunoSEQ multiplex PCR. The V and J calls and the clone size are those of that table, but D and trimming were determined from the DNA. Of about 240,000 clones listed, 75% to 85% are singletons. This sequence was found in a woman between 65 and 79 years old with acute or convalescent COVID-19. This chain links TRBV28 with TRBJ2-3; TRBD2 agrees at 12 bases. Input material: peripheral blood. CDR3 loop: CASSFLAGGPGADTQYF. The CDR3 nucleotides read TGTGCCAGCAGTTTCCTAGCGGGGGGGCCGGGCGCAGATACGCAGTATTTT.